One sample yielded the 31 T cell receptor beta chains listed below, sequenced in a study of blood T cells in healthy people across ages. Next came a second PCR, run for roughly 6 to 11 cycles, which used a sample-barcoded 5' primer along with a J-beta primer mix. TCRdb processed the 5' RACE reads anew with MiXCR; each CDR3 protein has one entry. Among 800,000 to 950,000 distinct CDR3 sequences, roughly 29% were seen once, and the ten largest hold about 10%. The same data also went into a second study, on T cells of mothers and their children.

The sequenced sample was blood. Receptors were obtained from a woman aged 40 to 50 in good health.

The rearrangement links TRBV7-9 to TRBJ2-5, with 12 bases lining up with TRBD2. CDR3 length equals 16 residues. J gave up 2 bases and V 5 bases, and 6 bases lay outside the gene matches. Looked up from germline, CDR1 is SEHNR and CDR2 is FQNEAQ (reference sequence). CDR3 residues: CASSPTSGGNQETQYF. The CDR3 region has the DNA TGTGCCAGCAGCCCTACTAGCGGGGGGAATCAAGAGACCCAGTACTTC. Combining the CDR3 with reference TRBV7-9 and TRBJ2-5 gives the whole variable domain DTGVSQNPRHKITKRGQNVTFRCDPISEHNRLYWYRQTLGQGPEFLTYFQNEAQLEKSRLLSDRFSAERPKGSFSTLEIQRTEQGDSAMYLCASSPTSGGNQETQYFGPGTRLLVL.

This clonotype was seen a handful of times. It may be a read error: a sequence one base away is much more abundant. The J gene is TRBJ2-5, the V gene TRBV7-2; D ambiguous. V was cut by 1 base and J by 11 bases, with 14 bases left in between. Germline V gene data show CDR1 as SGHTA and CDR2 as FQGNSA. The CDR3 covers 13 residues. The CDR3 reads CASSLVGYNEQYF. The DNA for the CDR3 is TGTGCCAGCAGCTTAGTGGGGTACAATGAGCAGTACTTC.

The chain combines TRBV28 with TRBJ1-6; D may be TRBD1 (5 bases). V gave up 3 bases and J gave up 8 bases, with 20 bases separating them. The CDR3 extends over 17 amino acids. CDR1 is MDHEN and CDR2 is SYDVKM in the germline V gene. CDR3 amino acids: CASSFPRDSERDSPLHF. The CDR3 DNA reads TGTGCCAGCAGTTTCCCTCGGGACTCAGAACGTGATTCACCCCTCCACTTT.

The rearrangement links TRBV28 to TRBJ2-1; 10 bases fit TRBD1. CDR1 MDHEN and CDR2 SYDVKM come from the germline V gene. The CDR3 runs to 16 residues. Unmatched junction bases numbered 6, after V lost 5 bases and J lost 2 bases. The CDR3: CASSPAGTGAYNEQFF. CDR3 in DNA: TGTGCCAGCAGTCCGGCGGGGACAGGGGCCTACAATGAGCAGTTCTTC.

This clonotype was seen ten or more times. This rearrangement joins TRBV7-2 to TRBJ1-6, with D possibly TRBD1 on 6 matching bases. V gave up 4 bases and J gave up 2 bases, with 9 bases separating them. The length of the CDR3 is 15 residues. CDR1 and CDR2 (germline): SGHTA, FQGNSA. The DNA for the CDR3 is TGTGCCAGCAGCTCGACAGGCACCTATAATTCACCCCTCCACTTT. Residues: CASSSTGTYNSPLHF. The whole variable domain, filled in from reference TRBV7-2 and TRBJ1-6, reads GAGVSQSPSNKVTEKGKDVELRCDPISGHTALYWYRQSLGQGLEFLIYFQGNSAPDKSGLPSDRFSAERTGGSVSTLTIQRTQQEDSAVYLCASSSTGTYNSPLHFGNGTRLTVT.

Remarks on this clonotype: The junction does not match germline at one end; this may be a read error. The V and J genes are TRBV5-1 and TRBJ2-7, with D possibly TRBD2 on 6 matching bases. The germline gives CDR1 SGHRS, CDR2 YFSETQ. The CDR3 loop spans 14 amino acids. The CDR3: CASNLGDSEFEQYF. CDR3 DNA: TGCGCCAGCAACTTGGGGGACTCAGAATTCGAGCAGTACTTC.

In this sample, this clonotype turned up a few times. This chain connects TRBV7-2 to TRBJ2-3, with D perhaps matching TRBD1 (6 bases). Germline CDR1 is SGHTA and CDR2 is FQGNSA. V lost 5 bases to trimming and J lost 4 bases, with 16 bases between them. The CDR3 consists of 15 residues. DNA for the CDR3: TGTGCCAGCAGCCAAACAGGGCTTGGGGCAGATACGCAGTATTTT. It encodes CASSQTGLGADTQYF.

On this clonotype: This could be a read error, since a much larger clone is one nucleotide away. This sequence joins TRBV9 and TRBJ2-3, with 7 bases lining up with TRBD2. The CDR3 contains 14 residues. Germline V gene data show CDR1 as SGDLS and CDR2 as YYNGEE. The CDR3 bases are TGTGCCTGCAGCCTTGGGACTATTACAGATACGCAGTATTTT. Protein: CACSLGTITDTQYF.

This rearrangement joins TRBV4-2 to TRBJ1-2, with D possibly TRBD1 on 5 matching bases. The V end lost 1 base, the J end lost 1 base, and 16 bases lay between the germline ends. CDR1 is LGHNA, CDR2 YNFKEQ, per germline. The CDR3 length is 17 residues. In DNA form, the CDR3 reads TGTGCCAGCAGCCAAGGCGGTGCGGGGACCTTTAACTATGGCTACACCTTC. Residues: CASSQGGAGTFNYGYTF.

This clonotype came up a few times. The rearrangement links TRBV4-2 to TRBJ2-6; weak D call: TRBD1 (6 bases). Trimming left V 3 bases short and J 0 bases short, with 24 bases between. CDR1 is LGHNA, CDR2 YNFKEQ, per germline. CDR3 length: 21 amino acids. CDR3 residues: CASSHGSPNRAQFSGANVLTF. CDR3 DNA sequence: TGTGCCAGCAGCCACGGTTCCCCGAACAGGGCACAGTTCTCTGGGGCCAACGTCCTGACTTTC.

There are a few counts of this clonotype. The chain carries TRBV12-3 or TRBV12-4 and TRBJ2-5; 7 positions agree with TRBD1. The CDR3 covers 12 residues. The V and J ends lost 3 bases and 11 bases, in that order; junction bases with no gene match: 6. The CDR3 sequence: CASSFQGDEQYF. CDR3 nucleotides: TGTGCCAGCAGTTTTCAGGGGGATGAGCAGTACTTC.

This clonotype was observed a handful of times. V usage is TRBV7-9 and J usage is TRBJ1-2; TRBD1 matches 11 bases. Germline V gene lookup returns CDR1 SEHNR and CDR2 FQNEAQ (reference sequence). The CDR3 runs to 14 residues. The V gene end was trimmed by 1 base and the J gene end by 9 bases; junction bases not matched to a gene: 4. The CDR3 reads CASSLGTGGESYTF. The CDR3 nucleotides are TGTGCCAGCAGCTTAGGGACAGGGGGCGAGAGCTACACCTTC.

The chain recombines TRBV5-1 with TRBJ2-3, with a weak D call TRBD1 (6 bases). Trimming pared 0 bases from V and 1 base from J, leaving 12 bases between. The CDR3 has 16 residues. Looked up from germline, CDR1 is SGHRS and CDR2 is YFSETQ. In nucleotides, the CDR3 is TGCGCCAGCAGCTTGGAGTTGGACAGACGCACAGATACGCAGTATTTT. Protein product: CASSLELDRRTDTQYF.

J is TRBJ1-3 and V is TRBV28, with TRBD1 identical over 8 bases. Trimming removed 6 bases from V and 2 bases from J; junction bases left unmatched: 6. The CDR3 totals 15 residues. From germline, CDR1 is MDHEN and CDR2 SYDVKM. The chain's CDR3 is CASRPTGGTGNTIYF. CDR3 DNA: TGTGCCAGCAGGCCAACAGGGGGGACTGGAAACACCATATATTTT.

The chain combines TRBV10-3 with TRBJ1-2, with TRBD1 matching over 11 bases. Per the germline V gene, CDR1 is ENHRY and CDR2 is SYGVKD. The trim removed 2 bases at V and 13 bases at J, leaving 6 bases unmatched. The CDR3 loop spans 13 amino acids. Here the CDR3 reads CAISEGQGAWATF. CDR3 DNA sequence: TGTGCCATCAGTGAGGGACAGGGGGCCTGGGCCACCTTC.

This clonotype has just a few counts. The junction departs from the called germline gene at one end, perhaps through a read error. V and J are TRBV5-6 and TRBJ2-4; D gene uncertain. The DNA end is more similar to TRBJ2-5, so the J call may be wrong. The CDR3 runs to 13 residues. Germline CDR1 is SGHDT and CDR2 is YYEEEE. DNA for the CDR3: TGTGCCCGCAGCTTGCAGCAGCAAGAGACCCAGTACTTC. It yields the protein CARSLQQQETQYF.

The J gene is TRBJ2-3, the V gene TRBV29-1; 7 bases line up with TRBD1. Germline lookup yields CDR1 SQVTM and CDR2 ANQGSEA. V was clipped by 4 bases and J by 6 bases; unmatched bases: 10. This CDR3 is built from 14 residues. The CDR3 loop is CSVAPGQPGDTQYF. For the CDR3, the DNA is TGCAGCGTTGCCCCGGGACAGCCGGGGGATACGCAGTATTTT.

V usage is TRBV6-1 and J usage is TRBJ2-2, with TRBD1 matching over 8 bases. V lost 2 bases to trimming and J lost 4 bases; unmatched junction nucleotides: 3. This CDR3 contains 15 residues. The germline V gene has CDR1 MNHNS and CDR2 SASEGT. The CDR3 bases are TGTGCCAGCAGTGAACAGGGGGCGAGCACCGGGGAGCTGTTTTTT. Its translation is CASSEQGASTGELFF.

This clonotype appeared a few times. A read error may explain this, as a much larger clone is one base away. The rearrangement uses TRBV5-1 and TRBJ1-2; 7 bases align to TRBD1. CDR3 length: 14 residues. CDR1 is SGHRS, CDR2 YFSETQ, per germline. CDR3 nucleotide sequence: TGCACCAGCAGCCCGACAGGGCTGGGAAATGGCTACACCTTC. Translated: CTSSPTGLGNGYTF.

The sample holds a few counts of this clonotype. The gene calls are TRBV5-1 and TRBJ2-1; 9 bases are shared with TRBD1. Germline V lookup: CDR1 SGHRS, CDR2 YFSETQ. Trimming removed 4 bases from V and 10 bases from J; junction bases left unmatched: 3. The CDR3 spans 12 residues. The CDR3 sequence: CASSRDREEQFF. The CDR3 nucleotides are TGCGCCAGCAGCCGGGACAGGGAGGAGCAGTTCTTC. The whole variable domain, remainder taken from reference TRBV5-1 and TRBJ2-1, is KAGVTQTPRYLIKTRGQQVTLSCSPISGHRSVSWYQQTPGQGLQFLFEYFSETQRNKGNFPGRFSGRQFSNSRSEMNVSTLELGDSALYLCASSRDREEQFFGPGTRLTVL.

This clonotype was found many times. The rearrangement joins TRBV29-1 to TRBJ2-7; D is perhaps TRBD2 (5 bases). The germline V gene has CDR1 SQVTM and CDR2 ANQGSEA. The CDR3 sequence is 10 residues long. V lost 4 bases to trimming and J lost 7 bases, with 8 bases between them. In DNA form, the CDR3 reads TGCAGCGTTGCAGAGGGTGAGCAGTACTTC. This gives the protein CSVAEGEQYF.

This clonotype was observed a few times. The CDR3 DNA follows: TGTGCCAGCAGCCAAGATCCGAACAGGGTCTCTTACGAGCAGTACTTC. It translates to CASSQDPNRVSYEQYF. This sequence joins TRBV4-2 and TRBJ2-7; D might be TRBD1 (6 bases). Germline CDR1 is LGHNA and CDR2 is YNFKEQ. There are 16 residues in the CDR3. The germline V and J ends were trimmed by 0 bases and 4 bases, with 16 bases remaining between them.

Of note for this clonotype: This may arise from a read error, as a much more abundant clone is one base away. The chain couples TRBV20-1 to TRBJ2-5, with D unclear. Germline CDR1 DFQATT, CDR2 SNEGSKA (reference sequence). Deletions cut 0 bases from V and 5 bases from J, with 13 bases between. CDR3 length: 14 amino acids. The CDR3 bases are TGCAGTGCTAGAGATGGAAAGGGCCGGGAGACCCAGTACTTC. Residues: CSARDGKGRETQYF.

This clonotype was seen repeatedly, ten times or more. The chain couples TRBV27 to TRBJ2-3; TRBD2 might be the D (6 bases). Germline V gene sequence: CDR1 MNHEY, CDR2 SMNVEV (reference sequence). The V gene lost 1 base and the J gene lost 1 base, with 9 bases spanning the gap. The CDR3 covers 15 residues. This CDR3 is CASSLYGGGTDTQYF. The CDR3 DNA reads as TGTGCCAGCAGTTTATACGGAGGGGGCACAGATACGCAGTATTTT.

The V call is TRBV28, the J call TRBJ1-2, with D perhaps matching TRBD1 (5 bases). There are 14 residues in the CDR3. Between the trimmed V and J ends, which lost 1 base and 8 bases, there was a span of 14 bases. Germline CDR1 and CDR2: MDHEN and SYDVKM. As DNA, the CDR3 is TGTGCCAGCAGTTTATTTCGGCAGGGTTGGGGCTACACCTTC. Translating gives CASSLFRQGWGYTF.

This clonotype was detected a few times. J is TRBJ2-3 and V is TRBV18; TRBD2 is a possible D gene (6 bases). CDR3 length: 16 residues. V lost 2 bases to trimming and J lost 2 bases, with 14 bases between them. From germline, CDR1 is KGHSH and CDR2 LQKENI. The CDR3 here is CASSPRSAGITDTQYF. DNA of the CDR3: TGTGCCAGCTCACCAAGGTCTGCGGGAATCACAGATACGCAGTATTTT.

The chain has TRBV7-9 and TRBJ2-7; 7 nucleotides line up with TRBD2. V trimming: 2 bases; J trimming: 5 bases; junction bases outside the gene matches: 12. The CDR3 is made up of 16 amino acids. In germline, CDR1 is SEHNR, CDR2 FQNEAQ (reference sequence). The CDR3 loop reads CASSLMGSGLSHEQYF. In DNA form, the CDR3 reads TGTGCCAGCAGCTTAATGGGTAGCGGGCTTTCCCACGAGCAGTACTTC.

V usage is TRBV10-2 and J usage is TRBJ2-5; D perhaps matches TRBD2 (6 bases). The J call may not be correct, given that the DNA end is closer to TRBJ2-7. The CDR3 consists of 12 residues. Germline CDR1 is WSHSY and CDR2 is SAAADI. The CDR3 coding sequence is TGCGCCGTTACGGGGGAGGACTACGAGCAGTACTTC. It is translated as CAVTGEDYEQYF.

The chain has TRBV2 and TRBJ2-3; D unclear. Trimming left V 1 base short and J 0 bases short, with 11 bases between. This CDR3 comprises 16 residues. Germline loops: CDR1 SNHLY, CDR2 FYNNEI. The CDR3 region is CASSEDTLPSTDTQYF. The CDR3 DNA is TGTGCCAGCAGTGAAGATACTCTACCAAGCACAGATACGCAGTATTTT.

The chain employs TRBV7-9 and TRBJ2-5; TRBD2 matches 12 bases. V gave up 5 bases and J gave up 5 bases; unmatched junction bases: 9. This CDR3 comprises 16 residues. Germline values: CDR1 SEHNR, CDR2 FQNEAQ (reference sequence). CDR3 nucleotide sequence: TGTGCCAGCAGCACTACTAGCGGGAGGACTGAGGAGACCCAGTACTTC. Protein product: CASSTTSGRTEETQYF.

Note on this clonotype: With a much larger clone just one base away, this may be a read error. The chain combines TRBV29-1 with TRBJ2-1; no firm D call. The CDR3 is 13 residues long. Germline loops: CDR1 SQVTM, CDR2 ANQGSEA. V lost 1 base to trimming and J lost 5 bases, with 9 bases between them. CDR3 nucleotides: TGCAGCGTTGAAGGGGGAAGCAACAATGAGCAGTTCTTC. Translated, it gives CSVEGGSNNEQFF.